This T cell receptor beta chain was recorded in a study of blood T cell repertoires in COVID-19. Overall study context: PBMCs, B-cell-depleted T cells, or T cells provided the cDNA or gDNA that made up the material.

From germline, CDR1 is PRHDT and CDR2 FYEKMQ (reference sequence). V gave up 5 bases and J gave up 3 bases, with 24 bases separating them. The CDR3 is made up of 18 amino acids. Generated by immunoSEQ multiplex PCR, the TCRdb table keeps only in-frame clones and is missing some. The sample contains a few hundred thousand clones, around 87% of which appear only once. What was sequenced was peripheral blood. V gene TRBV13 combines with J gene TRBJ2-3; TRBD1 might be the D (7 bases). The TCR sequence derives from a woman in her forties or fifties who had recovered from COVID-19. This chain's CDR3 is CASSLKTSGGMLTDTQYF. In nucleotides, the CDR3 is TGTGCCAGCAGCCTAAAAACGTCAGGGGGGATGCTAACAGATACGCAGTATTTT.